Presented here are 9 T cell receptor beta chains from one specimen sequenced in a study of cytomegalovirus exposure and HLA in healthy donors. PCR employed 60 Vbeta and 13 Jbeta primers. Libraries were prepared by immunoSEQ multiplex PCR; TCRdb keeps only in-frame clonotypes and omits some of them. The sample lists roughly 99,000 clones; approximately 79% were seen once. Specimen: PBMCs. The receptor source for this set is a woman aged 40-49 years in good health and CMV-seronegative.

The chain couples TRBV30 to TRBJ1-3; D ambiguous. The CDR3 runs 15 residues. The V gene lost 1 base and the J gene lost 1 base, with 11 bases spanning the gap. Germline V gene data show CDR1 as GTSNPN and CDR2 as SVGIG (reference sequence). The CDR3 sequence: CAWSAESTSGNTIYF. The DNA for the CDR3 is TGTGCCTGGAGTGCCGAGTCGACATCTGGAAACACCATATATTTT.

The rearrangement joins TRBV19 to TRBJ2-2; 7 bases fit TRBD2. CDR1 and CDR2 (germline): LNHDA, SQIVND (reference sequence). J was trimmed by 6 bases and V by 7 bases; bases with no gene match: 8. This CDR3 region has 14 residues. The CDR3 region has the DNA TGTGCCAGTATGTCGATGGGGGGGTCCGGGGAGCTGTTTTTT. Translation: CASMSMGGSGELFF. Full variable domain (rest looked up from reference TRBV19 and TRBJ2-2): DGGITQSPKYLFRKEGQNVTLSCEQNLNHDAMYWYRQDPGQGLRLIYYSQIVNDFQKGDIAEGYSVSREKKESFPLTVTSAQKNPTAFYLCASMSMGGSGELFFGEGSRLTVL.

The chain joins TRBV9 to TRBJ2-7; 10 bases map to TRBD1. Germline assignment: CDR1 SGDLS and CDR2 YYNGEE. The CDR3 sequence is 15 residues long. V gave up 0 bases and J gave up 3 bases; unmatched junction bases: 3. CDR3 DNA: TGTGCCAGCAGCGTAGGGGGACAGGGGAACTACGAGCAGTACTTC. Encoded protein: CASSVGGQGNYEQYF.

The chain combines TRBV5-6 with TRBJ2-5; D is perhaps TRBD1 (5 bases). Germline CDR1 is SGHDT and CDR2 is YYEEEE. The CDR3 is made up of 14 amino acids. Trimming shortened V by 1 base and J by 4 bases, and 11 bases separated the two germline ends. CDR3 DNA sequence: TGTGCCAGCAGCTTGTACTCTAGGGGAGAGACCCAGTACTTC. Encoded protein: CASSLYSRGETQYF.

This chain links TRBV6-5 with TRBJ1-1, with 9 bases fitting TRBD1. There are 13 residues in the CDR3. Germline loops: CDR1 MNHEY, CDR2 SVGAGI. The V and J ends lost 6 bases and 6 bases, in that order; junction bases with no gene match: 5. Here the CDR3 reads CASRQTGGSEAFF. CDR3 bases: TGTGCCAGCAGACAAACAGGGGGCTCTGAAGCTTTCTTT.

The table lists this clone with a count of one. The chain has TRBV4-1 and TRBJ2-7, with TRBD2 identical over 7 bases. Germline assignment: CDR1 MGHRA and CDR2 YSYEKL. Trimming took 0 bases from V and 2 from J; bases not matched to a gene: 4. The CDR3 has 15 amino acids. CDR3 bases: TGCGCCAGCAGCCAAGATCCAGCGGGGACCTACGAGCAGTACTTC. Its translation is CASSQDPAGTYEQYF.

The gene calls are TRBV2 and TRBJ2-5; D gene unclear. The CDR3 length is 15 residues. Germline loops: CDR1 SNHLY, CDR2 FYNNEI. Trimming removed 0 bases at V and 5 bases at J, with 13 bases between. This chain's CDR3 is CASSEAVIQRETQYF. The CDR3 coding sequence is TGTGCCAGCAGTGAAGCGGTCATTCAGAGGGAGACCCAGTACTTC.

The chain links TRBV19 to TRBJ2-3; tentatively, D is TRBD2 (5 bases). The CDR3 length is 14 residues. Germline V gene lookup returns CDR1 LNHDA and CDR2 SQIVND (reference sequence). V was clipped by 5 bases and J by 0 bases, with 9 bases between them. The CDR3 here is CASSWEKSTDTQYF. The CDR3 bases are TGTGCCAGTAGTTGGGAGAAGAGCACAGATACGCAGTATTTT.

V and J are TRBV19 and TRBJ1-6; no definite D call. Germline loops: CDR1 LNHDA, CDR2 SQIVND (reference sequence). This CDR3 contains 14 residues. Trimming left V 2 bases short and J 4 bases short, with 6 bases between. The CDR3 nucleotides read TGTGCCAGTAGTATATCGGGGTATAATTCACCCCTCCACTTT. Residues: CASSISGYNSPLHF.